The 19 T cell receptor beta chains reported below all come from one sample, sequenced in a study of T cells in Graves' hyperthyroidism and ophthalmopathy. Amplified TCR beta CDR3 regions came from RNA transcripts. HTBI primers were the set used in a first-round RT-PCR of the TCR CDR3. TCRdb itself ran the multiplex PCR reads through MiXCR, one entry per CDR3 protein. The sample has 250,000 to 300,000 distinct CDR3 sequences; around a fifth are singletons. Sequenced: blood. The receptors come from a middle-aged man with Graves' ophthalmopathy.

This chain connects TRBV7-8 to TRBJ2-1; TRBD1 might be the D (6 bases). The CDR3 sequence is 17 residues long. Germline values: CDR1 SGHVS, CDR2 FQNEAQ. Deletions cut 1 base from V and 9 bases from J, with 22 bases between. The chain's CDR3 is CASSLVRFGQGTGEQFF. Written as DNA, the CDR3 is TGTGCCAGCAGCTTAGTTAGGTTCGGGCAGGGGACCGGTGAGCAGTTCTTC.

This clonotype has ten or more counts. The J gene is TRBJ2-7, the V gene TRBV5-1; the D call may be TRBD1 or TRBD2 (5 bases each). The ends were cut back, 4 bases at V and 2 bases at J, with 13 bases in the middle. The CDR3 spans 14 residues. Germline-derived CDR1 and CDR2 are SGHRS and YFSETQ. CDR3 nucleotide sequence: TGCGCCAGCAGCCCTCCCGGGGCGACCTACGAGCAGTACTTC. It codes for CASSPPGATYEQYF.

This clonotype was detected only a few times. The gene calls are TRBV11-2 and TRBJ2-7; tentatively, D is TRBD1 (6 bases). Trimming left V 9 bases short and J 3 bases short, with 15 bases between. The CDR3 is 13 residues long. Germline CDR1 SGHAT, CDR2 FQNNGV. The CDR3 bases are TGTGCCAGTACTACAGGGAAACTCTACGAGCAGTACTTC. This sequence encodes CASTTGKLYEQYF.

This clonotype was seen a handful of times. The V and J genes are TRBV12-3 or TRBV12-4 and TRBJ2-1, with D perhaps matching TRBD1 (6 bases). The CDR3 contains 14 residues. Trimming left V 7 bases short and J 3 bases short, with 13 bases between. The CDR3 loop is CASKRQASYNEQFF. In DNA, the CDR3 is TGTGCCAGCAAACGACAGGCCAGCTACAATGAGCAGTTCTTC.

This clonotype came up a few times. The J gene is TRBJ1-1, the V gene TRBV9; TRBD1 agrees at 11 bases. The CDR3 is 18 amino acids. Germline CDR1 and CDR2: SGDLS and YYNGEE. With 4 bases clipped from V and 0 bases from J, the junction kept 11 bases outside the gene matches. CDR3 in DNA: TGTGCCAGCAGCAACCGACCGGGACAGGGGGAATTGAACACTGAAGCTTTCTTT. The encoded protein is CASSNRPGQGELNTEAFF.

The chain uses TRBV9 and TRBJ2-3; 9 bases are a match to TRBD2. V was pared by 0 bases and J by 1 base, with 3 bases of the junction left unmatched. The CDR3 runs 16 residues. Per germline, CDR1 SGDLS and CDR2 YYNGEE. For the CDR3, the DNA is TGTGCCAGCAGCGTAGGGGCGGGAGGGCGCACAGATACGCAGTATTTT. Translated, it gives CASSVGAGGRTDTQYF.

This clonotype was recorded at least ten times. The J gene is TRBJ2-3, the V gene TRBV28; 14 bases map to TRBD2. Per the germline V gene, CDR1 is MDHEN and CDR2 is SYDVKM. This CDR3 region has 17 residues. V dropped 4 bases and J dropped 4; count of bases not matched to a gene: 7. The CDR3 is CASSSPGTSGSPDTQYF. The CDR3 nucleotides read TGTGCCAGCAGTTCGCCGGGGACTAGCGGGAGTCCAGATACGCAGTATTTT.

Regarding this clonotype: Given a much more abundant clone one base away, this may be a read error. This sequence joins TRBV6-5 and TRBJ2-7, with D hard to call. Deletions cut 2 bases from V and 0 bases from J, with 17 bases between. The CDR3 extends over 17 amino acids. Germline CDR1 and CDR2: MNHEY and SVGAGI. CDR3 residues: CASSYMVTGPSSYEQYF. DNA for the CDR3: TGTGCCAGCAGTTACATGGTTACGGGCCCCAGCTCCTACGAGCAGTACTTC.

This clonotype was counted many times. The J gene is TRBJ1-4, the V gene TRBV11-2; D gene ambiguous. Trimming stripped 6 bases from V and 0 bases from J, with 8 bases between. Germline-derived CDR1 and CDR2 are SGHAT and FQNNGV. The CDR3 has 14 residues. CDR3 sequence (DNA): TGTGCCAGCAGACTGATGACAACTAATGAAAAACTGTTTTTT. Amino acid sequence: CASRLMTTNEKLFF.

CDR3 in DNA: TGCGCCAGCAGCCCGGCTGGACTAGCGGGAGACCCGAGCTCCTACGAGCAGTACTTC. Translating it yields CASSPAGLAGDPSSYEQYF. J is TRBJ2-7 and V is TRBV5-1, with 13 bases aligning to TRBD2. The CDR3 loop spans 19 amino acids. The junction had 13 bases not matched to a gene; V was cut back by 4 bases and J by 0 bases. Germline V CDR1 and CDR2: SGHRS, YFSETQ.

This rearrangement joins TRBV18 to TRBJ1-1, with D possibly TRBD1 on 5 matching bases. Looked up from germline, CDR1 is KGHSH and CDR2 is LQKENI. The CDR3 runs 16 residues. V was cut by 6 bases and J by 1 base, with 18 bases left in between. As DNA, the CDR3 is TGTGCCAGCTCCCCCCGCCAGGGTCAGAAGAACACTGAAGCTTTCTTT. Translation gives CASSPRQGQKNTEAFF.

There are a few counts of this clonotype. V is TRBV30 and J is TRBJ1-3; D is uncertain. Germline V lookup: CDR1 GTSNPN, CDR2 SVGIG (reference sequence). Trimming left V 1 base short and J 0 bases short, with 4 bases between. This CDR3 has 13 residues. In nucleotides, the CDR3 is TGTGCCTGGAGTGAATACTCTGGAAACACCATATATTTT. As protein: CAWSEYSGNTIYF.

This clonotype was seen only a few times. This chain connects TRBV7-9 to TRBJ2-5; TRBD2 agrees at 10 bases. The CDR3 covers 15 residues. CDR1 is SEHNR and CDR2 is FQNEAQ in the germline V gene (reference sequence). J was trimmed by 1 base and V by 4 bases; bases with no gene match: 3. The CDR3 DNA follows: TGTGCCAGCAGCTCACTAGCGGGACCCCAAGAGACCCAGTACTTC. Residues: CASSSLAGPQETQYF.

This clonotype was found many times. This chain uses TRBV10-3 with TRBJ1-1, with 7 bases that match TRBD1. Germline V lookup: CDR1 ENHRY, CDR2 SYGVKD. V lost 6 bases and J lost 2; bases outside the gene matches: 9. CDR3 length: 15 amino acids. The DNA of the CDR3 is TGTGCCATCAGGGAAGAGACAGGGCCCAACACTGAAGCTTTCTTT. This codes for CAIREETGPNTEAFF.

The V call is TRBV2, the J call TRBJ2-1, with 11 positions matching TRBD2. This CDR3 is 13 amino acids long. V shed 2 bases, J shed 10 bases, and the junction held 1 base outside the gene matches. The V gene's germline CDR1 is SNHLY and CDR2 FYNNEI. The CDR3 loop reads CASSELAGGEQFF. The CDR3 nucleotides read TGTGCCAGCAGTGAACTAGCGGGAGGCGAGCAGTTCTTC.

This clonotype has a handful of counts. The rearrangement joins TRBV5-1 to TRBJ2-1, with D possibly being TRBD2 (6 bases). This CDR3 is built from 16 residues. Germline loops: CDR1 SGHRS, CDR2 YFSETQ. Trimming left V 4 bases short and J 4 bases short, with 18 bases between. The CDR3 nucleotides read TGCGCCAGCAGCCCCGACTTATCGGGAGTTTACAATGAGCAGTTCTTC. This gives the protein CASSPDLSGVYNEQFF.

This clonotype showed up many times. The chain employs TRBV6-1 and TRBJ2-7; D is uncertain. CDR1 is MNHNS and CDR2 is SASEGT in the germline V gene. V lost 5 bases, J lost 3 bases, and 20 bases lay in between. The CDR3 is 16 residues long. The CDR3 spells CASSIGADFSSYEQYF. The CDR3 DNA reads TGTGCCAGCAGTATCGGAGCCGACTTTTCCAGCTACGAGCAGTACTTC.

The V gene is TRBV27, the J gene TRBJ1-3; 10 bases fit TRBD1. Germline trimming cut 5 bases from V and 3 bases from J; bases unmatched to any gene: 7. The CDR3 length is 16 residues. Germline assignment: CDR1 MNHEY and CDR2 SMNVEV (reference sequence). The CDR3 DNA sequence: TGTGCCAGCAGTCCGGCGGACAGGGGGTTTGGAAACACCATATATTTT. Residues: CASSPADRGFGNTIYF.

This clonotype occurred many times. CDR3 bases: TGTGCCAGCAGAACACTTAGGGGGCCCCTGTCCAAAAACATTCAGTACTTC. Translation gives CASRTLRGPLSKNIQYF. The chain is built from TRBV28 and TRBJ2-4, with 7 bases lining up with TRBD1. This CDR3 has 17 residues. Germline lookup yields CDR1 MDHEN and CDR2 SYDVKM. V was pared by 6 bases and J by 2 bases, with 13 bases of the junction left unmatched.